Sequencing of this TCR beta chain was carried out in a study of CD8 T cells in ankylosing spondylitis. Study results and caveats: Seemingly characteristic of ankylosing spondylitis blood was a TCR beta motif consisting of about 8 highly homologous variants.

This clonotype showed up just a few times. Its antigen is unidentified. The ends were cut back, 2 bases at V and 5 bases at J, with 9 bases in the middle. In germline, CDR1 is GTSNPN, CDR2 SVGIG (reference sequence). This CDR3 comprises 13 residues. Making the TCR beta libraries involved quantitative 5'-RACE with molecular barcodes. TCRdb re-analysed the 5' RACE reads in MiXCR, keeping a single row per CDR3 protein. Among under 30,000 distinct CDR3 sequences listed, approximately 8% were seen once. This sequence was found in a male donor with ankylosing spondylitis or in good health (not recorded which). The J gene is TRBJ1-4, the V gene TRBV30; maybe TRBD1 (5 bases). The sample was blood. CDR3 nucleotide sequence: TGTGCCTGGAGTAAGAAGGGGAATGAAAAACTGTTTTTT. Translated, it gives CAWSKKGNEKLFF.